A single sample is the source of the 32 T cell receptor beta chains below, sequenced in a study of shared clonotypes between healthy human individuals. This table comes from immunoSEQ multiplex PCR, and its TCRdb copy is limited to in-frame clones, with some not included. The sample has about 2,500,000 clones; more than 90% are singletons. Sequencing was carried out using naive CD4+ T cells sorted from blood. Subset meaning: CD45RA+ positively selected. The origin of the receptors is a man in his late teens or twenties in good health.

This clone was detected once. The rearrangement links TRBV5-4 to TRBJ2-3, with TRBD2 matching over 7 bases. Trimming cost V 4 bases and J 1 base; bases outside gene matches: 9. CDR3 length: 16 amino acids. Per germline, CDR1 SGHNT and CDR2 YYREEE (reference sequence). CDR3 bases: TGTGCCAGCAGCCCTGGTAGGGCGGGGGGCACAGATACGCAGTATTTT. Translation gives CASSPGRAGGTDTQYF. The variable domain in full, completed from reference TRBV5-4 and TRBJ2-3, reads ETGVTQSPTHLIKTRGQQVTLRCSSQSGHNTVSWYQQALGQGPQFIFQYYREEENGRGNFPPRFSGLQFPNYSSELNVNALELDDSALYLCASSPGRAGGTDTQYFGPGTRLTVL.

The rearrangement links TRBV6-5 to TRBJ2-7, with D perhaps TRBD2 (6 bases). The CDR3 extends over 13 amino acids. V dropped 5 bases and J dropped 3 bases, with 11 bases sitting between them. Per the germline V gene, CDR1 is MNHEY and CDR2 is SVGAGI. CDR3: CASSPPGVYEQYF. CDR3 nucleotides: TGTGCCAGCAGTCCCCCGGGGGTCTACGAGCAGTACTTC.

The chain carries TRBV18 and TRBJ1-2; possible D gene TRBD1, 5 bases. V lost 6 bases to trimming and J lost 3 bases, with 14 bases between them. The germline V gene encodes CDR1 KGHSH and CDR2 LQKENI. This CDR3 is 14 amino acids long. The DNA of the CDR3 is TGTGCCAGCTCCGAGGGGTCCCAATACTATGGCTACACCTTC. Its protein is CASSEGSQYYGYTF.

In DNA form, the CDR3 reads TGTGCCAGCTCACCCCAGAGATCTGGGGGGCACACTGAAGCTTTCTTT. The encoded protein is CASSPQRSGGHTEAFF. V and J are TRBV18 and TRBJ1-1, with D possibly matching TRBD1 (6 bases). Germline loops: CDR1 KGHSH, CDR2 LQKENI. The CDR3 covers 16 residues. The germline V and J ends were trimmed by 3 bases and 3 bases, with 17 bases remaining between them.

The CDR3 protein is CAISERSGTFAQETQYF. The CDR3 DNA sequence: TGTGCCATCAGTGAAAGGTCAGGGACGTTTGCTCAAGAGACCCAGTACTTC. This chain links TRBV10-3 with TRBJ2-5; D tentatively fits TRBD1 or TRBD2 (5 bases each). Per germline, CDR1 ENHRY and CDR2 SYGVKD. Trimming left V 3 bases short and J 2 bases short, with 19 bases between. There are 17 residues in the CDR3.

This clone was seen just once. V usage is TRBV7-2 and J usage is TRBJ2-1; TRBD2 agrees at 11 bases. This CDR3 has 18 amino acids. V was clipped by 1 base and J by 4 bases; unmatched bases: 9. CDR1 SGHTA and CDR2 FQGNSA come from the germline V gene. As DNA, the CDR3 is TGTGCCAGCAGCTTAGGGCTAGCGGGAGGAAGGGCTTACAATGAGCAGTTCTTC. As protein: CASSLGLAGGRAYNEQFF.

This rearrangement joins TRBV29-1 to TRBJ2-1, with 7 bases matching TRBD2. Germline V lookup: CDR1 SQVTM, CDR2 ANQGSEA. The CDR3 spans 13 residues. V shed 4 bases and J 9 bases; nucleotides not matched to a gene: 9. Here the CDR3 reads CSVALALSGEQFF. CDR3 DNA: TGCAGCGTTGCACTAGCGCTAAGCGGTGAGCAGTTCTTC.

J is TRBJ2-7 and V is TRBV7-2; D gene ambiguous. CDR1 and CDR2 (germline): SGHTA, FQGNSA. Trimming left V 7 bases short and J 7 bases short, with 20 bases between. The CDR3 is made up of 14 amino acids. CDR3 sequence: CASTSQVGVEEQYF. As DNA, the CDR3 is TGTGCCAGCACCAGCCAGGTCGGTGTAGAGGAGCAGTACTTC.

The gene calls are TRBV19 and TRBJ1-2; 9 bases are shared with TRBD1. The V segment lost 7 bases and the J segment 4 bases; nucleotides outside the gene matches: 10. The CDR3 is 15 amino acids. Germline V gene data show CDR1 as LNHDA and CDR2 as SQIVND (reference sequence). The CDR3 sequence: CASIPDRGQGYGYTF. CDR3 sequence (DNA): TGTGCCAGTATTCCGGACAGGGGCCAGGGCTATGGCTACACCTTC. The full variable domain, in which reference TRBV19 and TRBJ1-2 provide the parts outside the CDR3, is DGGITQSPKYLFRKEGQNVTLSCEQNLNHDAMYWYRQDPGQGLRLIYYSQIVNDFQKGDIAEGYSVSREKKESFPLTVTSAQKNPTAFYLCASIPDRGQGYGYTFGSGTRLTVV.

The gene calls are TRBV10-1 and TRBJ2-7; 8 positions agree with TRBD2. Trimming cost V 3 bases and J 5 bases; bases outside gene matches: 3. This CDR3 contains 13 residues. The germline V gene encodes CDR1 WNHNN and CDR2 SYGVQD (reference sequence). CDR3 sequence: CASSDGTRNEQYF. DNA for the CDR3: TGCGCCAGCAGTGACGGGACTAGGAACGAGCAGTACTTC.

V usage is TRBV5-6 and J usage is TRBJ2-3, with D unclear. CDR3 length equals 18 residues. V was clipped by 0 bases and J by 2 bases, with 19 bases between them. Germline values: CDR1 SGHDT, CDR2 YYEEEE. CDR3 residues: CASSLVKSALSSTDTQYF. DNA for the CDR3: TGTGCCAGCAGCTTGGTAAAAAGCGCCCTAAGCTCCACAGATACGCAGTATTTT.

The chain employs TRBV5-6 and TRBJ2-7; 9 nucleotides agree with TRBD1. The CDR3 loop spans 15 amino acids. After removal of 3 bases from V and 0 bases from J, the junction contained 4 bases not matched to a gene. Looked up from germline, CDR1 is SGHDT and CDR2 is YYEEEE. The CDR3 region is CASSYRGLSSYEQYF. The CDR3, as DNA: TGTGCCAGCAGCTACAGGGGGCTCAGCTCCTACGAGCAGTACTTC.

Of note for this clone: The identical CDR3 is also encoded by other nucleotide sequences in the sample. This rearrangement joins TRBV5-1 to TRBJ2-7, with D hard to call. The germline V gene has CDR1 SGHRS and CDR2 YFSETQ. CDR3 length: 14 residues. The V gene lost 4 bases and the J gene lost 1 base, with 12 bases spanning the gap. The CDR3 region has the DNA TGCGCCAGCAGCCTGGACGTATTATCCTACGAGCAGTACTTC. Translating gives CASSLDVLSYEQYF.

This clone was seen a handful of times. At the DNA level, this CDR3 is encoded by other sequences in the same sample as well. This rearrangement joins TRBV7-2 to TRBJ2-7, with TRBD2 matching 8 bases. Germline CDR1 reads SGHTA; CDR2 reads FQGNSA. The CDR3 has 15 amino acids. The V segment lost 1 base and the J segment 0 bases; nucleotides outside the gene matches: 2. CDR3 DNA sequence: TGTGCCAGCAGCTTAGGGCTAGCGGGCTCCTACGAGCAGTACTTC. Translation: CASSLGLAGSYEQYF.

The chain carries TRBV19 and TRBJ2-1; no clear D gene. The CDR3 loop spans 14 amino acids. The germline V and J ends were trimmed by 5 bases and 12 bases, with 20 bases remaining between them. Germline CDR1 is LNHDA and CDR2 is SQIVND (reference sequence). In DNA, the CDR3 is TGTGCCAGTAGTCAAGAACAGTCTCCCGGTTTGCAGTTCTTC. Translating it yields CASSQEQSPGLQFF.

To note about this clone: Additional DNA sequences in this sample encode the identical CDR3. CDR3 bases: TGTGCCAGTCGGGACAACCAAGAGACCCAGTACTTC. This encodes CASRDNQETQYF. The chain combines TRBV2 with TRBJ2-5; TRBD1 might be the D (6 bases). This CDR3 comprises 12 residues. Germline V gene data show CDR1 as SNHLY and CDR2 as FYNNEI. V lost 9 bases to trimming and J lost 0 bases, with 8 bases between them.

V and J are TRBV5-1 and TRBJ2-7; D assignment may be TRBD1 or TRBD2 (5 bases each). With 1 base removed from V and 1 base from J, the gap between germline ends came to 18 bases. Per the germline V gene, CDR1 is SGHRS and CDR2 is YFSETQ. This CDR3 has 17 residues. This CDR3 is CASSLLLTWDGSYEQYF. In nucleotides, the CDR3 is TGCGCCAGCAGCTTGTTACTGACGTGGGACGGTTCCTACGAGCAGTACTTC.

Turning to this clone: The same CDR3 also results from other DNA sequences found in this sample. The rearrangement uses TRBV30 and TRBJ2-7, with D perhaps matching TRBD2 (6 bases). CDR3 length: 13 residues. CDR1 is GTSNPN and CDR2 is SVGIG in the germline V gene (reference sequence). Trimming removed 0 bases from V and 3 bases from J, with 9 bases in between. This chain's CDR3 is CAWSVVDYYEQYF. The CDR3 DNA sequence: TGTGCCTGGAGTGTCGTGGACTACTACGAGCAGTACTTC.

The CDR3 bases are TGTGCCTGGAGTCCTGGACAGGACTATGGCTACACCTTC. Protein product: CAWSPGQDYGYTF. The chain has TRBV30 and TRBJ1-2; 7 bases line up with TRBD1. The germline gives CDR1 GTSNPN, CDR2 SVGIG (reference sequence). Trimming took 2 bases from V and 3 from J; bases not matched to a gene: 3. The CDR3 runs 13 residues.

The chain uses TRBV27 and TRBJ1-4, with D possibly TRBD1 on 5 matching bases. Germline values: CDR1 MNHEY, CDR2 SMNVEV (reference sequence). The CDR3 sequence is 14 residues long. The V end was cut by 5 bases, the J end by 5 bases, with 12 bases between. The CDR3 is CASSRGTWNEKLFF. The DNA of the CDR3 is TGTGCCAGCAGTCGGGGCACCTGGAATGAAAAACTGTTTTTT.

This clone showed up just once. V is TRBV10-2 and J is TRBJ2-3, with 7 bases fitting TRBD2. CDR3 size: 16 residues. The trim removed 2 bases at V and 5 bases at J, leaving 10 bases unmatched. The germline CDR1 and CDR2 sequences are WSHSY and SAAADI. Written as DNA, the CDR3 is TGCGCCAGCAGTGAGATCTTTGCGGGAGTGGGAGATACGCAGTATTTT. Its translation is CASSEIFAGVGDTQYF.

In this sample, this clone turned up once. The chain employs TRBV10-3 and TRBJ2-5, with unresolved D. The CDR3 is 14 residues long. Trimming took off 4 bases at V and 1 base at J, with 10 bases between the two ends. Per germline, CDR1 ENHRY and CDR2 SYGVKD. The CDR3 is CAISGNAGQETQYF. CDR3 bases: TGTGCCATCAGTGGGAACGCCGGCCAAGAGACCCAGTACTTC.

The genes are TRBV6-1 and TRBJ2-2; 8 bases are a match to TRBD1. The CDR3 has 17 amino acids. Germline V gene data show CDR1 as MNHNS and CDR2 as SASEGT. V shed 2 bases, J shed 3 bases, and the junction held 8 bases outside the gene matches. CDR3 residues: CASSEWDRRRDTGELFF. The CDR3 bases are TGTGCCAGCAGTGAATGGGACAGGCGGCGCGACACCGGGGAGCTGTTTTTT.

This clone was found once. The chain has TRBV9 and TRBJ1-2, with D possibly matching TRBD1 (5 bases). V lost 3 bases to trimming and J lost 6 bases, with 15 bases between them. From germline, CDR1 is SGDLS and CDR2 YYNGEE. The CDR3 has 14 residues. Here the CDR3 reads CASSGDGGVHGYTF. CDR3 coding DNA: TGTGCCAGCAGCGGGGACGGCGGGGTCCATGGCTACACCTTC.

CDR3 DNA sequence: TGTGCCAGCAGTCCAACAAGAGGGGGCACTGAAGCTTTCTTT. Residues: CASSPTRGGTEAFF. The J gene is TRBJ1-1, the V gene TRBV6-5; D may be TRBD1 (6 bases). The V and J ends lost 5 bases and 4 bases respectively, with 14 bases between them. CDR1 and CDR2 (germline): MNHEY, SVGAGI. This CDR3 has 14 amino acids.

The rearrangement uses TRBV30 and TRBJ2-2, with TRBD2 identical over 9 bases. This CDR3 has 16 residues. Germline-derived CDR1 and CDR2 are GTSNPN and SVGIG (reference sequence). The J segment lost 1 base and the V segment lost 0 bases, leaving 3 bases of the junction unmatched. CDR3 coding DNA: TGTGCCTGGAGTGTACAACTAGCGGGGAACACCGGGGAGCTGTTTTTT. Its translation: CAWSVQLAGNTGELFF.

This chain joins TRBV6-1 and TRBJ2-2; D may correspond to TRBD1 or TRBD2 (6 bases each). The V gene lost 7 bases and the J gene lost 1 base, with 13 bases spanning the gap. This CDR3 spans 15 amino acids. CDR1 is MNHNS, CDR2 SASEGT, per germline. The CDR3 DNA follows: TGTGCCAGCACCGGGGGCCCAGAGAACACCGGGGAGCTGTTTTTT. As protein: CASTGGPENTGELFF.

This clone was seen a few times. This chain joins TRBV9 and TRBJ1-3, with D possibly TRBD1 on 6 matching bases. V was pared by 8 bases and J by 1 base, with 10 bases between. CDR3 length: 13 residues. Germline CDR1 and CDR2: SGDLS and YYNGEE. CDR3 region: CASSTGSGNTIYF. The CDR3 DNA sequence: TGTGCCAGTTCTACAGGGTCTGGAAACACCATATATTTT.

The gene calls are TRBV9 and TRBJ2-7, with 8 nucleotides matching TRBD2. The CDR3 is 15 amino acids. Germline CDR1 is SGDLS and CDR2 is YYNGEE. After removal of 0 bases from V and 6 bases from J, the junction contained 8 bases not matched to a gene. CDR3 sequence reads: CASSVDPGGPFEQYF. CDR3 in DNA: TGTGCCAGCAGCGTAGATCCGGGAGGGCCGTTCGAGCAGTACTTC.

The rearrangement joins TRBV27 to TRBJ1-1; maybe TRBD1 (6 bases). The V end lost 5 bases, the J end lost 4 bases, and 14 bases lay between the germline ends. Germline loops: CDR1 MNHEY, CDR2 SMNVEV (reference sequence). The CDR3 sequence is 14 residues long. CDR3 DNA sequence: TGTGCCAGCAGTAGATACAGGGCCACCACTGAAGCTTTCTTT. Translating gives CASSRYRATTEAFF.

In its sample, this clone was seen once. V is TRBV7-9 and J is TRBJ2-7; D gene ambiguous. CDR1 is SEHNR, CDR2 FQNEAQ, per germline (reference sequence). This CDR3 is built from 13 residues. V was trimmed by 4 bases and J by 9 bases, leaving 16 bases between them. The CDR3: CASSSHLNPRQYF. DNA for the CDR3: TGTGCCAGCAGCTCGCACCTTAACCCCAGGCAGTACTTC.

Concerning this clone itself: The sample has other DNA sequences that encode this CDR3 too. This chain joins TRBV19 and TRBJ2-7, with 11 bases lining up with TRBD2. This CDR3 region has 15 residues. Germline V gene sequence: CDR1 LNHDA, CDR2 SQIVND (reference sequence). V lost 3 bases and J lost 0; bases outside the gene matches: 1. DNA of the CDR3: TGTGCCAGTAGTATCACTAGCGGGAGCTCCTACGAGCAGTACTTC. Translating it yields CASSITSGSSYEQYF.